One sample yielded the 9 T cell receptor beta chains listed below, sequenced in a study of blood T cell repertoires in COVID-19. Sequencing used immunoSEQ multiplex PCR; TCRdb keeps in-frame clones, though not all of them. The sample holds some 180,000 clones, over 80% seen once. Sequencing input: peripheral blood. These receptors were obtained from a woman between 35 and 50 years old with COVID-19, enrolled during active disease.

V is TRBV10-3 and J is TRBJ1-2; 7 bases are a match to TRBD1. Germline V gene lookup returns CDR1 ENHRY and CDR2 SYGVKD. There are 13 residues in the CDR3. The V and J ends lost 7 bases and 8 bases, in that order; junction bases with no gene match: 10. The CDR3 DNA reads TGTGCCATCACGCAGGGGGAGCCGGTCGGCTACACCTTC. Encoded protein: CAITQGEPVGYTF.

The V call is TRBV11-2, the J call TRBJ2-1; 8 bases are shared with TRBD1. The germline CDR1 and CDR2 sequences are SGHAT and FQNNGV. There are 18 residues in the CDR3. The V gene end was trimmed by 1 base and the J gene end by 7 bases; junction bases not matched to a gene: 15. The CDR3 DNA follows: TGTGCCAGCAGCTTAGCGGGTCGGCGCAGGGGGCCTTGGAATGAGCAGTTCTTC. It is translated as CASSLAGRRRGPWNEQFF. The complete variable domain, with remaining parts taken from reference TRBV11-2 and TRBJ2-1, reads EAGVAQSPRYKIIEKRQSVAFWCNPISGHATLYWYQQILGQGPKLLIQFQNNGVVDDSQLPKDRFSAERLKGVDSTLKIQPAKLEDSAVYLCASSLAGRRRGPWNEQFFGPGTRLTVL.

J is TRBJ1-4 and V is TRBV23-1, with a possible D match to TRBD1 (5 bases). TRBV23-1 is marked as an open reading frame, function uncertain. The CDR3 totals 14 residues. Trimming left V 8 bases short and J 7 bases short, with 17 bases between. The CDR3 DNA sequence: TGCGCCAGCGCTCCGGACATGGCGCGTGAAAAACTGTTTTTT. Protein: CASAPDMAREKLFF.

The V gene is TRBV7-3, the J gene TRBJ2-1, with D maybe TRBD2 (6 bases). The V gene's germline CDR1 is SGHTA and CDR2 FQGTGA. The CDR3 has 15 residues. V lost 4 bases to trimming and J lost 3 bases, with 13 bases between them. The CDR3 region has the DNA TGTGCCAGCAGCTGGACGGGACTCCTCTACAATGAGCAGTTCTTC. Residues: CASSWTGLLYNEQFF. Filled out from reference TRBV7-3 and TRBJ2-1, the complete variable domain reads GAGVSQTPSNKVTEKGKYVELRCDPISGHTALYWYRQSLGQGPEFLIYFQGTGAADDSGLPNDRFFAVRPEGSVSTLKIQRTERGDSAVYLCASSWTGLLYNEQFFGPGTRLTVL.

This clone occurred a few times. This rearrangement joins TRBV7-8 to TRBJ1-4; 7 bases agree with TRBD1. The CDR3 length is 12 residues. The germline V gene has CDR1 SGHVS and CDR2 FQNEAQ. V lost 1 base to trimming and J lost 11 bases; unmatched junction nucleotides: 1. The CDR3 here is CASSLDRGKLFF. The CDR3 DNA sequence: TGTGCCAGCAGCTTAGACAGGGGTAAACTGTTTTTT.

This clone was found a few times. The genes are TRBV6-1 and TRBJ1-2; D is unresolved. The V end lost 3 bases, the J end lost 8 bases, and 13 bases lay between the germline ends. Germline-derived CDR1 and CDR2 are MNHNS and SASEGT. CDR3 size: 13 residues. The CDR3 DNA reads TGTGCCAGCAGTGATGACTACCCTGGAGGCTACACCTTC. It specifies CASSDDYPGGYTF.

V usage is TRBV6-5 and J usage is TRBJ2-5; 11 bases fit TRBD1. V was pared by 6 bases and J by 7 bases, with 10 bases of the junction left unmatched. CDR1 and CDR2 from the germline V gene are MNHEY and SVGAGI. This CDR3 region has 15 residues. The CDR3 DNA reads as TGTGCCAGCAGCCCGGGACAGGGGGTCGGAGGGACCCAGTACTTC. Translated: CASSPGQGVGGTQYF.

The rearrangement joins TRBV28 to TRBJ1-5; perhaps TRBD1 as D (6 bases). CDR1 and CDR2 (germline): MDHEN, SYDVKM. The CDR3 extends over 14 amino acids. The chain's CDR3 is CSTTDSNSNQPQHF. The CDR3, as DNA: TGTTCGACCACGGACAGCAATAGCAATCAGCCCCAGCATTTT.

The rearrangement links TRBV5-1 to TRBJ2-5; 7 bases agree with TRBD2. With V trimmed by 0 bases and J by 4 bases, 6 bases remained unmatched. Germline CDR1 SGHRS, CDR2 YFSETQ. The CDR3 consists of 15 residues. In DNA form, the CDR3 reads TGCGCCAGCAGCTTGGCACCGACTAGCACAGAGACCCAGTACTTC. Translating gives CASSLAPTSTETQYF.